These T cell receptor beta chains were read from a single sample in a study of immune evolution from preneoplasia to lung adenocarcinoma. The repertoire was sequenced with immunoSEQ multiplex PCR; TCRdb's copy has only in-frame clones and lacks some. Of some 7,500 clones listed, approximately 85% are singletons. Sequenced input: FFPE minimally invasive lung adenocarcinoma tissue. The receptor set was obtained from an elderly person with lung adenocarcinoma. Each CDR3 is given with its conserved first and last residue. A D gene is named only where the DNA matches it firmly. Expanded clones are given a class, and other clones once, few, many or no size at all.

d_call: -; v_call: TRBV6-5; clone_size: -; j_call: TRBJ1-1; cdr3_aa: CASGPDGANTEAFF; cdr3_nt: TGTGCCAGCGGTCCGGACGGGGCGAACACTGAAGCTTTCTTT
d_call: TRBD2; v_call: TRBV7-9; clone_size: -; j_call: TRBJ2-3; cdr3_aa: CASSLAGGRGDTQYF; cdr3_nt: TGTGCCAGCAGCCTAGCGGGAGGACGAGGAGATACGCAGTATTTT
d_call: -; v_call: TRBV27; clone_size: -; j_call: TRBJ1-2; cdr3_aa: CASSRGGGYTF; cdr3_nt: TGTGCCAGCAGTCGAGGGGGGGGCTACACCTTC
d_call: TRBD1; v_call: TRBV28; clone_size: -; j_call: TRBJ1-5; cdr3_aa: CASSFVGRGYPQPQHF; cdr3_nt: TGTGCCAGCAGTTTCGTAGGCAGGGGGTATCCTCAGCCCCAGCATTTT
d_call: TRBD1; v_call: TRBV11-2; clone_size: -; j_call: TRBJ2-1; cdr3_aa: CASSEQGMRDYNEQFF; cdr3_nt: TGTGCCAGCAGCGAACAGGGGATGAGGGATTACAATGAGCAGTTCTTC
d_call: -; v_call: TRBV5-6; clone_size: few; j_call: TRBJ2-7; cdr3_aa: CASSLGPSISYEQYF; cdr3_nt: TGTGCCAGCAGCTTAGGACCGTCGATCTCCTACGAGCAGTACTTC
d_call: -; v_call: TRBV7-8; clone_size: -; j_call: TRBJ1-2; cdr3_aa: CASSLELGESYGYTF; cdr3_nt: TGTGCCAGCAGCTTAGAATTGGGGGAGAGCTATGGCTACACCTTC
d_call: -; v_call: TRBV19; clone_size: -; j_call: TRBJ1-4; cdr3_aa: CASKGDSYDNEKLFF; cdr3_nt: TGTGCCAGTAAGGGAGACAGTTATGATAATGAAAAACTGTTTTTT
d_call: -; v_call: TRBV28; clone_size: -; j_call: TRBJ1-3; cdr3_aa: CASRRGTGNTIYF; cdr3_nt: TGTGCCAGCAGGCGGGGGACTGGAAACACCATATATTTT
d_call: -; v_call: TRBV6-1; clone_size: -; j_call: TRBJ2-7; cdr3_aa: CASNAFWEQYF; cdr3_nt: TGTGCCAGCAATGCATTTTGGGAGCAGTACTTC
d_call: TRBD1; v_call: TRBV7-8; clone_size: -; j_call: TRBJ1-1; cdr3_aa: CASSSRQGFRNTEAFF; cdr3_nt: TGTGCCAGCAGCAGCAGACAGGGTTTTAGGAACACTGAAGCTTTCTTT
d_call: TRBD2; v_call: TRBV28; clone_size: -; j_call: TRBJ2-5; cdr3_aa: CASSLGGNQETQYF; cdr3_nt: TGTGCCAGCAGTTTGGGGGGGAACCAAGAGACCCAGTACTTC
d_call: -; v_call: TRBV29-1; clone_size: -; j_call: TRBJ1-4; cdr3_aa: CSGGLGDEKLFF; cdr3_nt: TGCAGCGGGGGGTTAGGGGATGAAAAACTGTTTTTT
d_call: TRBD2; v_call: TRBV2; clone_size: -; j_call: TRBJ2-2; cdr3_aa: CASSEEGGTNTGELFF; cdr3_nt: TGTGCCAGCAGTGAAGAGGGAGGGACGAACACCGGGGAGCTGTTTTTT
d_call: TRBD1; v_call: TRBV19; clone_size: -; j_call: TRBJ2-5; cdr3_aa: CASSPTGIGPPQETQYF; cdr3_nt: TGTGCCAGCAGTCCGACAGGGATCGGCCCCCCCCAAGAGACCCAGTACTTC
d_call: -; v_call: TRBV10-2; clone_size: -; j_call: TRBJ2-4; cdr3_aa: CASSEERPGVGKNIQYF; cdr3_nt: TGCGCCAGCAGTGAGGAGAGACCTGGGGTTGGCAAAAACATTCAGTACTTC
d_call: -; v_call: TRBV7-8; clone_size: -; j_call: TRBJ1-1; cdr3_aa: CASSSILGWTEAFF; cdr3_nt: TGTGCCAGCAGCTCAATACTGGGGTGGACTGAAGCTTTCTTT
d_call: -; v_call: TRBV28; clone_size: -; j_call: TRBJ1-1; cdr3_aa: CASSRTRIAVFF; cdr3_nt: TGTGCCAGCAGTCGAACCAGGATCGCCGTTTTCTTT
d_call: -; v_call: TRBV19; clone_size: once; j_call: TRBJ1-6; cdr3_aa: CASSIGAGTHSPLHF; cdr3_nt: TGTGCCAGTAGTATTGGAGCAGGGACCCATTCACCCCTCCACTTT
d_call: -; v_call: TRBV30; clone_size: -; j_call: TRBJ1-5; cdr3_aa: CAWSVEGGNQPQHF; cdr3_nt: TGTGCCTGGAGTGTGGAGGGGGGCAATCAGCCCCAGCATTTT
d_call: -; v_call: TRBV7-3; clone_size: -; j_call: TRBJ2-2; cdr3_aa: CASSPLSATGELFF; cdr3_nt: TGTGCCAGCAGTCCACTTTCGGCCACCGGGGAGCTGTTTTTT
d_call: TRBD2; v_call: TRBV14; clone_size: few; j_call: TRBJ2-3; cdr3_aa: CASSQGSGGVYF; cdr3_nt: TGTGCCAGCAGCCAAGGTTCGGGAGGGGTGTATTTT
d_call: -; v_call: TRBV7-2; clone_size: -; j_call: TRBJ2-2; cdr3_aa: CASSPVRQDTGELFF; cdr3_nt: TGTGCCAGCAGCCCAGTAAGACAGGACACCGGGGAGCTGTTTTTT
d_call: -; v_call: TRBV5-1; clone_size: -; j_call: TRBJ2-1; cdr3_aa: CASSSGPTAEQFF; cdr3_nt: TGCGCCAGCAGCTCGGGTCCGACTGCGGAGCAGTTCTTC
d_call: TRBD1; v_call: TRBV7-2; clone_size: -; j_call: TRBJ1-2; cdr3_aa: CASSLEDRRYGYTF; cdr3_nt: TGTGCCAGCAGCTTAGAGGACAGGCGATATGGCTACACCTTC
d_call: TRBD2; v_call: TRBV5-4; clone_size: -; j_call: TRBJ2-1; cdr3_aa: CASSRTSGYYSYNEQFF; cdr3_nt: TGTGCCAGCAGCCGGACTAGCGGGTACTACTCCTACAATGAGCAGTTCTTC
d_call: -; v_call: TRBV6-6; clone_size: -; j_call: TRBJ2-1; cdr3_aa: CASSYGRVAFYEQFF; cdr3_nt: TGTGCCAGCAGTTACGGCAGGGTTGCTTTTTATGAGCAGTTCTTC
d_call: -; v_call: TRBV20-1; clone_size: -; j_call: TRBJ2-7; cdr3_aa: CSARGHYEQYF; cdr3_nt: TGCAGTGCTAGAGGTCACTACGAGCAGTACTTC
d_call: -; v_call: TRBV6-6; clone_size: once; j_call: TRBJ1-2; cdr3_aa: CASSYGGYGYTF; cdr3_nt: TGTGCCAGCAGTTACGGAGGCTATGGCTACACCTTC
d_call: -; v_call: TRBV19; clone_size: -; j_call: TRBJ1-1; cdr3_aa: CASSIGDLGTEAFF; cdr3_nt: TGTGCCAGTAGTATAGGGGACCTGGGCACTGAAGCTTTCTTT
d_call: TRBD1; v_call: TRBV11-2; clone_size: -; j_call: TRBJ1-5; cdr3_aa: CASSLRGQGSGQPQHF; cdr3_nt: TGTGCCAGCAGCTTACGGGGACAGGGTAGCGGGCAGCCCCAGCATTTT
d_call: -; v_call: TRBV5-6; clone_size: -; j_call: TRBJ1-4; cdr3_aa: CASSPTRRGTNEKLFF; cdr3_nt: TGTGCCAGCAGCCCCACCCGCAGGGGTACTAATGAAAAACTGTTTTTT
d_call: -; v_call: TRBV11-3; clone_size: once; j_call: TRBJ2-7; cdr3_aa: CASSLRAGASYEQYF; cdr3_nt: TGTGCCAGCAGCTTAAGGGCAGGGGCGTCCTACGAGCAGTACTTC
d_call: TRBD2; v_call: TRBV2; clone_size: -; j_call: TRBJ2-7; cdr3_aa: CASTRLAGGPGEQYF; cdr3_nt: TGTGCCAGTACAAGGCTAGCGGGAGGGCCGGGCGAGCAGTACTTC
d_call: -; v_call: TRBV10-3; clone_size: -; j_call: TRBJ2-5; cdr3_aa: CAISTRSRAGETQYF; cdr3_nt: TGTGCCATCAGTACCCGCTCGAGAGCAGGGGAGACCCAGTACTTC